The 14 T cell receptor beta chains below come from one sample, sequenced in a study of blood T cell repertoires in COVID-19. The data were produced by immunoSEQ multiplex PCR, yet TCRdb's version contains in-frame clones alone and is incomplete. Of around 100,000 clones listed, about 91% were seen once; the top ten hold less than 4.5%. Sequenced input: peripheral blood. The receptors shown here come from a human donor in a cohort sampled during active COVID-19.

This chain links TRBV19 with TRBJ2-1; 7 bases fit TRBD1. The trim removed 1 base at V and 0 bases at J, leaving 3 bases unmatched. The CDR3 totals 16 residues. The germline gives CDR1 LNHDA, CDR2 SQIVND (reference sequence). The CDR3 bases are TGTGCCAGTAGTATAGGGGCAGGGGGCTCCTACAATGAGCAGTTCTTC. It codes for CASSIGAGGSYNEQFF.

This sequence joins TRBV9 and TRBJ1-2, with a possible D match to TRBD1 (5 bases). The CDR3 extends over 12 amino acids. The germline CDR1 and CDR2 sequences are SGDLS and YYNGEE. V was cut by 5 bases and J by 4 bases, with 9 bases left in between. CDR3 nucleotides: TGTGCCAGCAGGAGGGACTCCTATGGCTACACCTTC. As protein: CASRRDSYGYTF.

The chain is built from TRBV10-2 and TRBJ1-1, with a tentative D call TRBD1 (5 bases). V was clipped by 3 bases and J by 6 bases, with 14 bases between them. CDR3 length: 14 residues. Germline lookup yields CDR1 WSHSY and CDR2 SAAADI. Here the CDR3 DNA reads TGCGCCAGCAGTGATTTAAGGGGTATGGCTGAAGCTTTCTTT. This translates into CASSDLRGMAEAFF.

This clone has just a few counts. One junction end disagrees with the germline gene, perhaps due to a read error. V usage is TRBV7-7 and J usage is TRBJ2-6; 9 bases are a match to TRBD1. Germline CDR1 is SSHAT and CDR2 is FNYEAQ (reference sequence). This CDR3 contains 20 residues. As DNA, the CDR3 is TGTGCTAGCACCCGAAACCGGGACAGGGTCCTAGCGGCTGGGGCCAACGTCCTGACTTTC. This gives the protein CASTRNRDRVLAAGANVLTF.

The chain joins TRBV19 to TRBJ2-3, with 8 bases that match TRBD2. The CDR3 runs 16 residues. Trimming cost V 5 bases and J 3 bases; bases outside gene matches: 10. Per the germline V gene, CDR1 is LNHDA and CDR2 is SQIVND (reference sequence). The CDR3 protein is CASSGGAGVLTDTQYF. The CDR3, as DNA: TGTGCCAGTAGTGGCGGAGCGGGAGTCTTGACAGATACGCAGTATTTT. Drawing the rest from reference TRBV19 and TRBJ2-3, the complete variable domain is DGGITQSPKYLFRKEGQNVTLSCEQNLNHDAMYWYRQDPGQGLRLIYYSQIVNDFQKGDIAEGYSVSREKKESFPLTVTSAQKNPTAFYLCASSGGAGVLTDTQYFGPGTRLTVL.

The genes are TRBV27 and TRBJ1-1; the match to TRBD1 covers 9 bases. This CDR3 contains 14 residues. Trimming removed 3 bases from V and 5 bases from J; junction bases left unmatched: 4. Germline V lookup: CDR1 MNHEY, CDR2 SMNVEV (reference sequence). The CDR3: CASSLGQGITEAFF. DNA for the CDR3: TGTGCCAGCAGTTTGGGACAGGGTATAACTGAAGCTTTCTTT.

The rearrangement uses TRBV7-2 and TRBJ1-6, with D perhaps matching TRBD1 (6 bases). CDR1 is SGHTA, CDR2 FQGNSA, per germline. The CDR3 length is 14 residues. V lost 6 bases and J 3 bases, leaving 9 bases between the germline ends. The DNA of the CDR3 is TGTGCCAGCAGATACAGGGTCTATAATTCACCCCTCCACTTT. Protein product: CASRYRVYNSPLHF.

The CDR3: CASSLGIAGQGVGETQYF. CDR3 in DNA: TGTGCCAGTAGTTTAGGAATTGCGGGACAGGGGGTAGGAGAGACCCAGTACTTC. The chain couples TRBV19 to TRBJ2-5, with 11 positions matching TRBD1. The V and J ends lost 5 bases and 4 bases, in that order; junction bases with no gene match: 15. The length of the CDR3 is 18 residues. Germline V gives CDR1 LNHDA, CDR2 SQIVND (reference sequence).

V usage is TRBV29-1 and J usage is TRBJ2-5, with D perhaps TRBD2 (6 bases). Looked up from germline, CDR1 is SQVTM and CDR2 is ANQGSEA. The V and J ends lost 7 bases and 5 bases respectively, with 17 bases between them. There are 13 residues in the CDR3. The CDR3 DNA sequence: TGCAGCGCAGGAGGGCCCCGAGGGGAGACCCAGTACTTC. It specifies CSAGGPRGETQYF.

DNA of the CDR3: TGTGCCAGCACCGCCACTTCCACAGGGGGTCGGTACGAGCAGTACTTC. It translates to CASTATSTGGRYEQYF. J is TRBJ2-7 and V is TRBV7-2, with TRBD1 matching over 8 bases. The trim removed 7 bases at V and 4 bases at J, leaving 15 bases unmatched. Per germline, CDR1 SGHTA and CDR2 FQGNSA. The length of the CDR3 is 16 residues.

This sequence joins TRBV12-5 and TRBJ2-7; TRBD2 matches at 8 bases. This CDR3 is 17 amino acids long. CDR1 and CDR2 from the germline V gene are LGHNT and FRNRAP. After removal of 3 bases from V and 4 bases from J, the junction contained 14 bases not matched to a gene. CDR3 in amino acids: CASGFRSGRVEGYEQYF. The CDR3 DNA reads as TGTGCTAGTGGTTTCCGGAGCGGGAGAGTGGAGGGGTACGAGCAGTACTTC.

The chain joins TRBV24-1 to TRBJ2-1; TRBD2 aligns across 13 bases. The CDR3 has 17 residues. The J segment lost 7 bases and the V segment lost 2 bases, leaving 7 bases of the junction unmatched. CDR1 and CDR2 (germline): KGHDR, SFDVKD. CDR3 DNA: TGTGCCACCAGTGATTCCGGACTAGCGGGAGTTTATAATGAGCAGTTCTTC. It is translated as CATSDSGLAGVYNEQFF.

This clone was found once. V is TRBV28 and J is TRBJ1-2, with 9 bases that match TRBD1. The junction had 15 bases not matched to a gene; V was cut back by 5 bases and J by 8 bases. Germline CDR1 MDHEN, CDR2 SYDVKM. This CDR3 spans 16 amino acids. CDR3 coding DNA: TGTGCCAGCAGTACCTCGGGGACAGGGACCGGCTACGGCTACACCTTC. Protein sequence: CASSTSGTGTGYGYTF.

The V and J genes are TRBV5-1 and TRBJ1-2, with D tentatively TRBD1 (6 bases). CDR1 and CDR2 (germline): SGHRS, YFSETQ. The CDR3 has 14 residues. V shed 2 bases and J shed 0 bases, with 8 bases lying between them. The CDR3 loop is CASSFGGPNYGYTF. CDR3 sequence (DNA): TGCGCCAGCAGCTTTGGGGGCCCTAACTATGGCTACACCTTC.